Listed below are T cell receptor beta chains from one sample, sequenced in a study of beta chain features in type 1 diabetes. The method was immunoSEQ multiplex PCR; TCRdb's version includes in-frame clones alone and lacks a portion of them. The sample includes fewer than 500,000 clones, more than 11% of them seen just once. Material: naive CD4+ T cells from blood. All receptors come from a man aged 25-40 years in good health. The CDR3 runs from the conserved cysteine through the conserved F or W. The order of the fields is D gene, clone size, CDR3 length, V gene, J gene, CDR3 DNA, CDR3 protein. The D gene is left open where the match is weak. A clone size is listed for some rows: how often the clone was seen (once, few, many), or a class if it is expanded.

>.|.|13|TRBV5-6|TRBJ1-1
TGTGCCAGCAGCGGGGGCCTGAACACTGAAGCTTTCTTT
CASSGGLNTEAFF
>TRBD1|.|15|TRBV25-1|TRBJ1-1
TGTGCCAGCAGTGAAGGGACAGGGGGCTACACTGAAGCTTTCTTT
CASSEGTGGYTEAFF
>.|.|17|TRBV7-4|TRBJ2-6
TGTGCCAGCCCGCCGGGGCAGGGGTCCAATGGGGCCAACGTCCTGACTTTC
CASPPGQGSNGANVLTF
>TRBD2|.|14|TRBV19|TRBJ2-5
TGTGCCAGTAGTATGCGGGAGAGGCAAGAGACCCAGTACTTC
CASSMRERQETQYF
>TRBD2|.|18|TRBV2|TRBJ2-1
TGTGCCAGCAGTGAAGCGCTCCCTAGGGGTACTAGCGGCGACGTGGAGTTCTTC
CASSEALPRGTSGDVEFF
>.|few|13|TRBV29-1|TRBJ1-2
TGCAGCGTGGAGCCGGGGACCGGGTTTGACTACACCTTC
CSVEPGTGFDYTF
>.|few|12|TRBV30|TRBJ2-1
TGTGCCTGGCGACGGACGGACAATGAGCAGTTCTTC
CAWRRTDNEQFF
>.|.|11|TRBV7-9|TRBJ2-3
TGTGCCAGCGCAGATTCAGATACGCAGTATTTT
CASADSDTQYF
>TRBD2|few|15|TRBV7-2|TRBJ2-3
TGTGCCAGCAGCTTAGCTAGCGGGGGGCCCCAGGCGCAGTATTTT
CASSLASGGPQAQYF
>.|.|14|TRBV6-5|TRBJ1-1
TGTGCCAGCAGTAAAGCAGGTGGTCGTGCTGAAGCTTTCTTT
CASSKAGGRAEAFF
>TRBD1|.|15|TRBV23-1|TRBJ2-2
TGCGCCAGCACCCCCGACAGGGCGGTCGCCGGGGAGCTGTTTTTT
CASTPDRAVAGELFF
>.|.|14|TRBV7-3|TRBJ2-3
TGTGCCAGCAGCTCCGGGACCAGCACAGATACGCAGTATTTT
CASSSGTSTDTQYF
>.|.|16|TRBV9|TRBJ1-6
TGTGCCAGCAGCGCCAACAGTTTGAGGGTCGGTTCACCCCTCCACTTT
CASSANSLRVGSPLHF
>TRBD2|few|15|TRBV10-3|TRBJ2-5
TGTGCCATCGGACGGTCAGCGGGGGTTAAAGAGACCCAGTACTTC
CAIGRSAGVKETQYF
>.|few|15|TRBV15|TRBJ2-1
TGTGCCACCAGCAGAGACAGCCGGGCCCACAATGAGCAGTTCTTC
CATSRDSRAHNEQFF
>.|many|12|TRBV30|TRBJ2-5
TGTGCCTGGAGTGACGGTGGGGGGACCCAGTACTTC
CAWSDGGGTQYF
>.|few|12|TRBV29-1|TRBJ1-1
TGCAGCGTCACACAGGGGAACACTGAAGCTTTCTTT
CSVTQGNTEAFF
>.|.|14|TRBV29-1|TRBJ1-5
TGCAGCGTTGGGGGACTGAATAGCAATCAGCCCCAGCATTTT
CSVGGLNSNQPQHF
>TRBD1|few|14|TRBV7-2|TRBJ2-1
TGTGCCAGCAGCTCTACTCGGGCAGGGGGAGAGCAGTTCTTC
CASSSTRAGGEQFF
>.|.|14|TRBV25-1|TRBJ1-3
TGTGCCAGGGGATACTCCGAGTCTGGAAACACCATATATTTT
CARGYSESGNTIYF
>.|.|18|TRBV15|TRBJ1-6
TGTGCCACCAGCCCCCAGGGCCGATTCTACGGAGGGGATTCACCCCTCCACTTT
CATSPQGRFYGGDSPLHF